A selection of T cell receptor beta chains follows, all from one sample in a study. In TCRdb, the RT-PCR reads were re-called with MiXCR into one record per CDR3 protein. The sample gives almost 700,000 distinct CDR3 sequences, 14% of which show up once; roughly 4% is in the top ten. The material sequenced was memory CD4+ T cells from blood. Receptor source: a female donor in good health, serving as a healthy control. The CDR3 runs from the conserved cysteine through the conserved F or W. A D gene is named only where the DNA matches it firmly. Size tells how often a clone was seen (once, few, many) or the class of an expanded clone, and some rows leave it out.

v_gene	d_gene	j_gene	abundance	len	CDR3aa	CDR3nt
TRBV12-3/TRBV12-4	TRBD1	TRBJ2-7	once	13	CASSLMGQFEQYF	TGTGCCAGCAGTTTAATGGGACAGTTCGAGCAGTACTTC
TRBV5-1	TRBD1	TRBJ1-4	-	18	CASSFGGTGSGFVEKLFF	TGCGCCAGCAGCTTTGGTGGGACAGGGTCGGGTTTTGTTGAAAAACTGTTTTTT
TRBV20-1	-	TRBJ2-7	many	12	CSAIDSSHEQYF	TGCAGTGCTATTGACAGTTCTCACGAGCAGTACTTC
TRBV29-1	-	TRBJ1-2	many	13	CSVLQGGGYGYTF	TGCAGCGTACTTCAAGGAGGGGGGTATGGCTACACCTTC
TRBV4-2	TRBD2	TRBJ2-3	-	15	CASSPWERESDTQYF	TGTGCCAGCAGCCCCTGGGAGCGGGAGTCAGATACGCAGTATTTT
TRBV15	TRBD1	TRBJ2-1	few	14	CATSRGQGPNEQFF	TGTGCCACCAGCAGAGGACAGGGACCCAATGAGCAGTTCTTC
TRBV29-1	-	TRBJ2-7	many	14	CSVEEGLLAGEQYF	TGCAGCGTTGAAGAGGGGCTACTAGCCGGCGAGCAGTACTTC
TRBV7-2	-	TRBJ1-6	many	15	CASSLEGGVGSPLHF	TGTGCCAGCAGCTTAGAGGGGGGGGTTGGTTCACCCCTCCACTTT
TRBV29-1	-	TRBJ2-5	many	12	CSVLSGVGTQYF	TGCAGCGTCCTATCAGGGGTCGGGACCCAGTACTTC
TRBV20-1	-	TRBJ2-1	-	16	CSASSLGRSSYNEQFF	TGCAGTGCTAGCAGCCTCGGGCGAAGCTCCTACAATGAGCAGTTCTTC
TRBV7-9	-	TRBJ2-1	few	12	CASSLRSFEQFF	TGTGCCAGCAGCTTACGGTCCTTCGAGCAGTTCTTC
TRBV7-2	TRBD2	TRBJ2-1	few	14	CASRAASGSNEQFF	TGTGCCAGCAGGGCGGCTAGCGGGAGCAATGAGCAGTTCTTC
TRBV7-2	-	TRBJ1-5	few	15	CASSLNPVQNQPQHF	TGTGCCAGCAGCTTAAACCCAGTCCAAAATCAGCCCCAGCATTTT
TRBV29-1	-	TRBJ1-1	few	15	CSAQPAGRLDTEAFF	TGCAGCGCCCAACCGGCAGGAAGGTTGGACACTGAAGCTTTCTTT
TRBV11-1	TRBD1	TRBJ2-5	few	14	CASSVGQGLETQYF	TGTGCCAGCAGCGTGGGACAGGGGTTAGAGACCCAGTACTTC
TRBV20-1	-	TRBJ2-5	many	13	CSARVGAVETQYF	TGCAGTGCTAGAGTGGGCGCTGTGGAGACCCAGTACTTC